One sample yielded the 22 T cell receptor beta chains listed below, sequenced in a study of T-cell reconstitution after alpha-beta-depleted transplantation in children. The library targeted TCRbeta and was prepared with unique molecular identifiers. TCRdb passed the PCR reads through MiXCR, listing each CDR3 protein once. The sample consists of approximately 170,000 distinct CDR3 sequences, 8.5% to 14% of them appearing once. This material consisted of PBMCs, taken before TCRalphabeta/CD19-depleted stem cell transplant. The receptors here all came from a boy aged 2 to 10 with acute myeloid leukemia, due to receive a stem cell transplant.

The CDR3 here is CASRSWQVYYEQYV. The CDR3, as DNA: TGTGCCAGTAGAAGTTGGCAGGTATACTACGAGCAGTACGTC. The rearrangement links TRBV19 to TRBJ2-7; D is uncertain. The germline V gene encodes CDR1 LNHDA and CDR2 SQIVND (reference sequence). The CDR3 runs 14 residues. Trimming shortened V by 6 bases and J by 3 bases, and 15 bases separated the two germline ends.

Note on this clonotype: A much larger clone differs by one base, so this may be a read error. The J gene is TRBJ1-2, the V gene TRBV20-1; D is unclear. This CDR3 contains 13 residues. The germline gives CDR1 DFQATT, CDR2 SNEGSKA (reference sequence). CDR3 sequence: CSTRVGFDYGYTF. DNA of the CDR3: TGCAGTACTAGAGTAGGGTTCGACTATGGCTACACCTTC.

The table lists this clonotype with many counts. V usage is TRBV20-1 and J usage is TRBJ2-1, with 9 nucleotides matching TRBD2. From germline, CDR1 is DFQATT and CDR2 SNEGSKA (reference sequence). The V and J ends lost 5 bases and 1 base, in that order; junction bases with no gene match: 3. The CDR3 covers 14 residues. CDR3 sequence (DNA): TGCAGTGCTTTTAGCGGGAGTTCCTACAATGAGCAGTTCTTC. This sequence encodes CSAFSGSSYNEQFF.

This clonotype showed up many times. This chain connects TRBV4-1 to TRBJ2-2; 8 bases line up with TRBD2. Trimming at V came to 3 bases and at J to 7 bases, leaving 7 bases not matched to a gene. Germline CDR1 is MGHRA and CDR2 is YSYEKL. The CDR3 extends over 15 amino acids. The CDR3 is CASSQRTGGDGELFF. In DNA form, the CDR3 reads TGCGCCAGCAGCCAGAGGACCGGGGGGGACGGGGAGCTGTTTTTT.

This clonotype occurred many times. This chain connects TRBV5-1 to TRBJ2-7, with 12 bases identical to TRBD1. Unmatched junction bases numbered 7, after V lost 4 bases and J lost 2 bases. The CDR3 spans 16 residues. Germline V gene data show CDR1 as SGHRS and CDR2 as YFSETQ. CDR3 amino acids: CASSILRDRGPYEQYF. The CDR3 nucleotides read TGCGCCAGCAGCATTCTCCGGGACAGGGGGCCCTACGAGCAGTACTTC.

This clonotype was observed many times. This chain links TRBV7-6 with TRBJ2-1; D ambiguous. Germline loops: CDR1 SGHVS, CDR2 FNYEAQ. V shed 0 bases and J shed 5 bases, with 8 bases lying between them. The CDR3 is 14 amino acids. The DNA of the CDR3 is TGTGCCAGCAGCTTAGCGCTCCTGAACAATGAGCAGTTCTTC. Amino acids: CASSLALLNNEQFF. The whole variable domain, filled in from reference TRBV7-6 and TRBJ2-1, reads GAGVSQSPRYKVTKRGQDVALRCDPISGHVSLYWYRQALGQGPEFLTYFNYEAQQDKSGLPNDRFSAERPEGSISTLTIQRTEQRDSAMYRCASSLALLNNEQFFGPGTRLTVL.

This clonotype was detected ten times or more. V and J are TRBV2 and TRBJ2-3; D might be TRBD1 or TRBD2, each matching 5 bases. There are 16 residues in the CDR3. V was cut by 3 bases and J by 4 bases, with 17 bases left in between. Germline-derived CDR1 and CDR2 are SNHLY and FYNNEI. CDR3 bases: TGTGCCAGCAGTGACGGATCCGGGACGAACTCAGATACGCAGTATTTT. Its protein is CASSDGSGTNSDTQYF.

This clonotype was recorded at least ten times. The rearrangement uses TRBV5-1 and TRBJ1-1; no reliable D call. The germline V and J ends were trimmed by 0 bases and 1 base, with 10 bases remaining between them. This CDR3 comprises 15 residues. Germline V gene data show CDR1 as SGHRS and CDR2 as YFSETQ. The CDR3 is CASSLGWASNTEAFF. The DNA of the CDR3 is TGCGCCAGCAGCTTGGGCTGGGCCTCGAACACTGAAGCTTTCTTT.

This clonotype was seen many times. The CDR3 spells CASSYSPGTSSYEQYV. CDR3 DNA: TGTGCCAGCAGTTACTCCCCCGGGACTAGCTCCTACGAGCAGTACGTC. This chain links TRBV6-2 or TRBV6-3 with TRBJ2-7, with 8 bases identical to TRBD2. CDR1 is MNHEY and CDR2 is SVGEGT in the germline V gene. CDR3 length: 16 residues. V gave up 0 bases and J gave up 0 bases; unmatched junction bases: 4.

Many counts were recorded for this clonotype. This chain joins TRBV7-2 and TRBJ1-1; weak D call: TRBD1 (6 bases). Germline CDR1 reads SGHTA; CDR2 reads FQGNSA. Trimming removed 5 bases from V and 6 bases from J, with 13 bases in between. CDR3 length equals 13 residues. CDR3 DNA: TGTGCCAGCAGCCTAGGGGGTTGGGCTGAAGCTTTCTTT. Its translation: CASSLGGWAEAFF.

This clonotype has ten or more counts. The gene calls are TRBV27 and TRBJ2-7; D is perhaps TRBD2 (5 bases). This CDR3 contains 14 residues. Trimming left V 8 bases short and J 5 bases short, with 19 bases between. Germline lookup yields CDR1 MNHEY and CDR2 SMNVEV (reference sequence). CDR3 in DNA: TGTGCCAGCCAACCTTCGGGGTCTAGACACGAGCAGTACTTC. This encodes CASQPSGSRHEQYF.

This clonotype was detected ten times or more. The rearrangement uses TRBV6-5 and TRBJ2-3; 9 bases are a match to TRBD1. Germline trimming cut 0 bases from V and 4 bases from J; bases unmatched to any gene: 8. Germline V gene lookup returns CDR1 MNHEY and CDR2 SVGAGI. The CDR3 spans 17 residues. This CDR3 reads CASSYSSDRGSADTQYF. CDR3 DNA: TGTGCCAGCAGTTACTCTTCCGACAGGGGGTCGGCAGATACGCAGTATTTT.

The sample holds many counts of this clonotype. This sequence joins TRBV20-1 and TRBJ2-1; D is possibly TRBD2 (6 bases). V was cut by 2 bases and J by 5 bases, with 16 bases left in between. CDR3 size: 15 residues. Germline V CDR1 and CDR2: DFQATT, SNEGSKA (reference sequence). The CDR3 coding sequence is TGCAGTGCTAGACGCGACGGGAGTTACCACAATGAGCAGTTCTTC. It yields the protein CSARRDGSYHNEQFF.

Many counts were recorded for this clonotype. In nucleotides, the CDR3 is TGTGCCAGCAGGGATTTATTGCAGGTGGGGACAGATACGCAGTATTTT. Translating gives CASRDLLQVGTDTQYF. V and J are TRBV2 and TRBJ2-3, with D unresolved. CDR3 size: 16 residues. V dropped 6 bases and J dropped 3 bases, with 19 bases sitting between them. From germline, CDR1 is SNHLY and CDR2 FYNNEI.

There are many counts of this clonotype. The chain is built from TRBV10-3 and TRBJ1-2; no definite D call. Germline V gene lookup returns CDR1 ENHRY and CDR2 SYGVKD. The CDR3 is 12 residues long. Between the trimmed V and J ends, which lost 7 bases and 3 bases, there was a span of 9 bases. This CDR3 is CAIKFTDYGYTF. DNA of the CDR3: TGTGCCATCAAGTTTACGGACTATGGCTACACCTTC.

This clonotype was seen many times. The chain has TRBV12-3 or TRBV12-4 and TRBJ2-5; perhaps TRBD1 as D (5 bases). The CDR3 totals 14 residues. Trimming pared 6 bases from V and 5 bases from J, leaving 16 bases between. The CDR3 loop is CASRTEQDGETQYF. The CDR3 DNA follows: TGTGCCAGCAGGACGGAACAGGATGGGGAGACCCAGTACTTC.

This clonotype was seen repeatedly, ten times or more. The chain has TRBV4-1 and TRBJ2-3; 8 bases are a match to TRBD2. CDR3 length: 15 amino acids. Germline-derived CDR1 and CDR2 are MGHRA and YSYEKL. The trim removed 1 base at V and 1 base at J, leaving 1 base unmatched. The CDR3 nucleotides are TGCGCCAGCAGCCAAGTGCGGGGGGGCACAGATACGCAGTATTTT. Protein sequence: CASSQVRGGTDTQYF.

This clonotype was counted ten times or more. The V and J genes are TRBV2 and TRBJ2-7; possibly TRBD2 for D (5 bases). The V end was cut by 8 bases, the J end by 3 bases, with 11 bases between. The CDR3 runs 12 residues. The V gene's germline CDR1 is SNHLY and CDR2 FYNNEI. CDR3 sequence reads: CASGEDFYEQYF. The CDR3 DNA is TGTGCCAGCGGCGAGGACTTCTACGAGCAGTACTTC. Combining the CDR3 with reference TRBV2 and TRBJ2-7 gives the whole variable domain EPEVTQTPSHQVTQMGQEVILRCVPISNHLYFYWYRQILGQKVEFLVSFYNNEISEKSEIFDDQFSVERPDGSNFTLKIRSTKLEDSAMYFCASGEDFYEQYFGPGTRLTVT.

This clonotype appeared many times. The V and J genes are TRBV28 and TRBJ2-1; 9 nucleotides align to TRBD2. This CDR3 region has 18 residues. Germline CDR1 MDHEN, CDR2 SYDVKM. The V segment lost 6 bases and the J segment 0 bases; nucleotides outside the gene matches: 12. As DNA, the CDR3 is TGTGCCAGCAGGGGACGCGGGAGGGCGGCCCGCTCCTACAATGAGCAGTTCTTC. Translated: CASRGRGRAARSYNEQFF.

This clonotype was seen at least ten times. The chain couples TRBV7-9 to TRBJ2-7, with 9 nucleotides matching TRBD1. The CDR3 loop spans 14 amino acids. The germline gives CDR1 SEHNR, CDR2 FQNEAQ (reference sequence). The trim removed 5 bases at V and 2 bases at J, leaving 4 bases unmatched. CDR3 protein: CASSGGTGPYEQYF. The CDR3 DNA reads TGTGCCAGCAGCGGGGGGACAGGGCCCTACGAGCAGTACTTC.

This clonotype was counted many times. The chain links TRBV5-1 to TRBJ1-4; D not certain. CDR3 size: 13 residues. Trimming left V 1 base short and J 5 bases short, with 6 bases between. Germline lookup yields CDR1 SGHRS and CDR2 YFSETQ. The CDR3 region is CASSLQLNEKLFF. CDR3 DNA: TGCGCCAGCAGCTTGCAGTTGAATGAAAAACTGTTTTTT.

There are many counts of this clonotype. J is TRBJ1-2 and V is TRBV20-1; D is undetermined. CDR3 length: 11 amino acids. Trimming shortened V by 2 bases and J by 7 bases, and 8 bases separated the two germline ends. Germline-derived CDR1 and CDR2 are DFQATT and SNEGSKA (reference sequence). CDR3 residues: CSARSGSGYTF. As DNA, the CDR3 is TGCAGTGCTAGATCCGGGAGTGGCTACACCTTC.